The 22 T cell receptor beta chains in this list originate from one sample, sequenced in a study of OX40 agonist ivuxolimab in advanced cancers. Clones were read by immunoSEQ multiplex PCR, and TCRdb kept only the in-frame ones, dropping some. Of approximately 67,000 clones listed, roughly nine tenths were seen once; the top ten hold less than 2.5%. The sample in question was CD4+ or CD8+ T cells sorted from blood, obtained in a trial of the OX40 agonist ivuxolimab. These receptors were obtained from an adult with an advanced solid tumor such as melanoma, head and neck, liver or kidney cancer.

CDR3 amino acids: CASSPRHKLRQETQYF. CDR3 DNA sequence: TGTGCCAGCAGCCCCCGACATAAACTGAGACAAGAGACCCAGTACTTC. The genes are TRBV7-3 and TRBJ2-5; D remains unclear. The CDR3 has 16 amino acids. The V end lost 5 bases, the J end lost 2 bases, and 18 bases lay between the germline ends. Germline CDR1 and CDR2: SGHTA and FQGTGA.

The chain uses TRBV6-4 and TRBJ1-2; 7 nucleotides align to TRBD1. The trim removed 2 bases at V and 0 bases at J, leaving 18 bases unmatched. CDR1 is MRHNA, CDR2 SNTAGT, per germline. This CDR3 is 20 amino acids long. The CDR3 DNA is TGTGCCAGCAGTGACATATGGGTAGGGGGCGGGTCCTTAGCTAACTATGGCTACACCTTC. Translated, it gives CASSDIWVGGGSLANYGYTF.

The rearrangement joins TRBV5-5 to TRBJ1-5; D is unresolved. Germline V gene data show CDR1 as SGHKS and CDR2 as YYEKEE (reference sequence). V was clipped by 2 bases and J by 0 bases, with 6 bases between them. CDR3 length: 14 amino acids. CDR3 region: CASSFDISNQPQHF. CDR3 sequence (DNA): TGTGCCAGCAGCTTTGACATTAGCAATCAGCCCCAGCATTTT.

The rearrangement joins TRBV2 to TRBJ1-4; D unresolved. Germline CDR1 is SNHLY and CDR2 is FYNNEI. The CDR3 sequence is 15 residues long. Trimming cost V 5 bases and J 7 bases, with 17 bases left between them. The CDR3 sequence is CASSLNLRLGEKLFF. The CDR3 DNA is TGTGCCAGCAGTCTGAATCTGCGGTTGGGTGAAAAACTGTTTTTT.

The CDR3 nucleotides read TGTGCCAGCAGTCCCCCCTTAGCGGGGTCCTACAATGAGCAGTTCTTC. This codes for CASSPPLAGSYNEQFF. This chain uses TRBV28 with TRBJ2-1, with TRBD2 matching over 8 bases. Germline V lookup: CDR1 MDHEN, CDR2 SYDVKM. CDR3 length: 16 amino acids. V shed 5 bases and J 1 base; nucleotides not matched to a gene: 7.

CDR3 loop: CASSSGGRETQYF. The CDR3 nucleotides are TGTGCCAGCAGCTCGGGGGGTCGGGAGACCCAGTACTTC. The rearrangement links TRBV11-3 to TRBJ2-5; the match to TRBD2 covers 7 bases. Germline CDR1 reads SGHNT; CDR2 reads YENEEA. Unmatched junction bases numbered 4, after V lost 4 bases and J lost 5 bases. The CDR3 is made up of 13 amino acids.

Only one count was recorded for this clone. The gene calls are TRBV7-8 and TRBJ1-5; possibly TRBD1 for D (6 bases). Germline lookup yields CDR1 SGHVS and CDR2 FQNEAQ. Trimming took off 8 bases at V and 1 base at J, with 15 bases between the two ends. The CDR3 contains 15 residues. CDR3 in DNA: TGTGCCAGCTATAGGGGGGGCACGAGCAATCAGCCCCAGCATTTT. Translated: CASYRGGTSNQPQHF.

J is TRBJ2-7 and V is TRBV7-8, with a possible D match to TRBD1 (5 bases). V was clipped by 3 bases and J by 2 bases, with 14 bases between them. Per germline, CDR1 SGHVS and CDR2 FQNEAQ. The CDR3 extends over 15 amino acids. The CDR3 reads CASSLVPGNAYEQYF. The CDR3 DNA is TGTGCCAGCAGCTTGGTTCCAGGGAACGCCTACGAGCAGTACTTC.

The rearrangement uses TRBV10-2 and TRBJ1-2; no clear D. V lost 3 bases and J 4 bases, leaving 6 bases between the germline ends. Germline CDR1 and CDR2: WSHSY and SAAADI. This CDR3 region has 12 residues. CDR3: CASSDTAYGYTF. The CDR3 DNA reads TGCGCCAGCAGTGACACAGCCTATGGCTACACCTTC.

Notes on this clone: At one end the junction does not follow the germline gene, possibly because of a read error. The chain is built from TRBV7-9 and TRBJ2-7; no clear D gene. Germline V gene sequence: CDR1 SEHNR, CDR2 FQNEAQ (reference sequence). This CDR3 spans 14 amino acids. CDR3 residues: CASRFKRGHYEQYF. As DNA, the CDR3 is TGTGCCAGCCGCTTCAAGCGCGGTCACTACGAGCAGTACTTC.

This chain links TRBV6-6 with TRBJ1-6; D is unclear. Germline V gives CDR1 MNHNY, CDR2 SVGAGI (reference sequence). This CDR3 contains 13 residues. The germline V and J ends were trimmed by 6 bases and 8 bases, with 11 bases remaining between them. CDR3 DNA sequence: TGTGCCAGCAGGGGGAGCCTTTATTCACCCCTCCACTTT. It yields the protein CASRGSLYSPLHF.

The rearrangement uses TRBV5-4 and TRBJ1-1; 7 bases are a match to TRBD1. Germline V gene sequence: CDR1 SGHNT, CDR2 YYREEE (reference sequence). This CDR3 has 15 amino acids. V lost 4 bases and J lost 7; bases outside the gene matches: 13. CDR3: CASSLGGTEGVEAFF. CDR3 DNA: TGTGCCAGCAGCCTGGGGGGGACAGAAGGCGTTGAAGCTTTCTTT.

The chain employs TRBV29-1 and TRBJ2-5; the D is unclear. This CDR3 is 12 amino acids long. Germline lookup yields CDR1 SQVTM and CDR2 ANQGSEA. Trimming took off 4 bases at V and 1 base at J, with 7 bases between the two ends. Here the CDR3 DNA reads TGCAGCGTTGCAGATATCCAAGAGACCCAGTACTTC. Protein product: CSVADIQETQYF.

The rearrangement uses TRBV27 and TRBJ1-6, with TRBD1 matching over 8 bases. Germline-derived CDR1 and CDR2 are MNHEY and SMNVEV (reference sequence). V shed 5 bases and J 7 bases; nucleotides not matched to a gene: 10. This CDR3 is 16 amino acids long. The CDR3 sequence: CASSTSTGVKNSPLHF. CDR3 nucleotide sequence: TGTGCCAGCAGTACCTCGACAGGGGTGAAAAATTCACCCCTCCACTTT.

The rearrangement links TRBV4-1 to TRBJ2-1, with a weak D call TRBD1 (5 bases). Germline CDR1 reads MGHRA; CDR2 reads YSYEKL. The length of the CDR3 is 16 residues. Trimming stripped 3 bases from V and 7 bases from J, with 19 bases between. The CDR3: CASSHPLGPGRNEQFF. The CDR3 region has the DNA TGCGCCAGCAGCCACCCCTTAGGCCCAGGGCGGAATGAGCAGTTCTTC.

The chain uses TRBV28 and TRBJ1-6; 7 positions agree with TRBD1. With 6 bases clipped from V and 9 bases from J, the junction kept 14 bases outside the gene matches. The CDR3 runs to 16 residues. Germline CDR1 MDHEN, CDR2 SYDVKM. The CDR3 sequence: CASRGTGTVSLSPLHF. The CDR3 bases are TGTGCCAGCAGGGGAACCGGGACAGTAAGTCTTTCACCCCTCCACTTT.

This rearrangement joins TRBV9 to TRBJ2-7; D not resolved. This CDR3 region has 15 residues. Germline loops: CDR1 SGDLS, CDR2 YYNGEE. Trimming stripped 0 bases from V and 5 bases from J, with 15 bases between. The CDR3 nucleotides are TGTGCCAGCAGCGTAGGCCCCCGTGGTACCGACGAGCAGTACTTC. Protein product: CASSVGPRGTDEQYF.

This chain uses TRBV19 with TRBJ2-7; TRBD1 might be the D (7 bases). Germline V gene lookup returns CDR1 LNHDA and CDR2 SQIVND (reference sequence). The CDR3 has 13 amino acids. V lost 3 bases to trimming and J lost 7 bases, with 13 bases between them. In DNA form, the CDR3 reads TGTGCCAGTAGTATGCGGGACAGACCAGAGCAGTACTTC. Amino acid sequence: CASSMRDRPEQYF.

The chain carries TRBV11-3 and TRBJ2-7; tentatively, D is TRBD2 (6 bases). CDR3 length: 15 residues. V lost 1 base and J lost 4, with 14 bases in between. Germline CDR1 is SGHNT and CDR2 is YENEEA. For the CDR3, the DNA is TGTGCCAGCAGCTTAGGGGGGGTCCGACAATACGAGCAGTACTTC. Protein product: CASSLGGVRQYEQYF. The complete variable domain, with remaining parts taken from reference TRBV11-3 and TRBJ2-7, reads EAGVVQSPRYKIIEKKQPVAFWCNPISGHNTLYWYLQNLGQGPELLIRYENEEAVDDSQLPKDRFSAERLKGVDSTLKIQPAELGDSAVYLCASSLGGVRQYEQYFGPGTRLTVT.

This chain joins TRBV19 and TRBJ1-2, with 8 nucleotides matching TRBD1. Germline-derived CDR1 and CDR2 are LNHDA and SQIVND (reference sequence). There are 16 residues in the CDR3. Trimming at V came to 7 bases and at J to 4 bases, leaving 14 bases not matched to a gene. The CDR3 spells CASTSNPGGESYGYTF. The CDR3 DNA reads as TGTGCCAGTACCTCTAACCCAGGGGGCGAAAGCTATGGCTACACCTTC.

The genes are TRBV6-6 and TRBJ2-2; D is ambiguous. The length of the CDR3 is 14 residues. Trimming removed 0 bases at V and 3 bases at J, with 5 bases between. Per the germline V gene, CDR1 is MNHNY and CDR2 is SVGAGI (reference sequence). In DNA, the CDR3 is TGTGCCAGCAGTTACTCCCGGGACACCGGGGAGCTGTTTTTT. This translates into CASSYSRDTGELFF.

As DNA, the CDR3 is TGCAGCCCGGGGACAGAAGAGACCCAGTACTTC. Amino acids: CSPGTEETQYF. V gene TRBV29-1 combines with J gene TRBJ2-5; 7 nucleotides match TRBD1. Germline trimming cut 8 bases from V and 3 bases from J; bases unmatched to any gene: 3. From germline, CDR1 is SQVTM and CDR2 ANQGSEA. The CDR3 totals 11 residues.